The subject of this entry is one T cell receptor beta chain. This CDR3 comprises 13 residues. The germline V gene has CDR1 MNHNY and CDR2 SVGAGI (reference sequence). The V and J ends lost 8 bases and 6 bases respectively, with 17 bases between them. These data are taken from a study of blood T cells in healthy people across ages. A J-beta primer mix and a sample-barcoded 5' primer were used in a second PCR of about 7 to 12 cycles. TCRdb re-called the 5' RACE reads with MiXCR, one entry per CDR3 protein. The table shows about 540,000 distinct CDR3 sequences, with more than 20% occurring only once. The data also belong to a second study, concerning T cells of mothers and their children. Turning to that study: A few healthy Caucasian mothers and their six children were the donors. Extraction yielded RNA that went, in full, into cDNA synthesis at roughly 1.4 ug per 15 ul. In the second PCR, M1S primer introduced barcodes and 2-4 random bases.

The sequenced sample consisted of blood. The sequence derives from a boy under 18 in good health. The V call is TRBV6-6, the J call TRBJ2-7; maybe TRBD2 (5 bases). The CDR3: CASGRGVAGEQYF. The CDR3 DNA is TGTGCCAGCGGTCGAGGCGTGGCGGGCGAGCAGTACTTC.